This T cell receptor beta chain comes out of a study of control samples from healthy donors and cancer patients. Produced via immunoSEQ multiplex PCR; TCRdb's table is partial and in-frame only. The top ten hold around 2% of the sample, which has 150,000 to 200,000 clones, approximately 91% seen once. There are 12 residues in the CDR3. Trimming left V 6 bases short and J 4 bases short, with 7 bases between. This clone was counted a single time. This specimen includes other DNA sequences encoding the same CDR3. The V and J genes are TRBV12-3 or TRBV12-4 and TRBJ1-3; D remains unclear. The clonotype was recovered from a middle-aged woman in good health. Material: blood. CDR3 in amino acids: CASSPQGNTIYF. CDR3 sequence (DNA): TGTGCCAGCAGCCCTCAGGGAAACACCATATATTTT.